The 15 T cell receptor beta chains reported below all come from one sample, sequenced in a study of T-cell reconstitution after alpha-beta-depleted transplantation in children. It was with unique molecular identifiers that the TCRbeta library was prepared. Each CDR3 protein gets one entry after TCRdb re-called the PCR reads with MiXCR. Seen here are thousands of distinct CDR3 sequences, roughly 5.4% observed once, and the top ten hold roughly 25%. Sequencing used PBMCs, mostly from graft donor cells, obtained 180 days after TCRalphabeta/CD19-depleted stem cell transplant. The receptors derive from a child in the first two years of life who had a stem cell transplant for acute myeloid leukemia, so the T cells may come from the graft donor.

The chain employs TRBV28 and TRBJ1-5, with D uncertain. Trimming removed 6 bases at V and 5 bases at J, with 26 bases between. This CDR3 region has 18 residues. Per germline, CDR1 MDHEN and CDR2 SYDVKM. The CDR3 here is CASSQRSFGLQLDQPQHF. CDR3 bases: TGTGCCAGCAGCCAAAGGTCGTTCGGACTGCAGCTCGATCAGCCCCAGCATTTT. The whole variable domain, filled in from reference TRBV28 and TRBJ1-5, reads DVKVTQSSRYLVKRTGEKVFLECVQDMDHENMFWYRQDPGLGLRLIYFSYDVKMKEKGDIPEGYSVSREKKERFSLILESASTNQTSMYLCASSQRSFGLQLDQPQHFGDGTRLSIL.

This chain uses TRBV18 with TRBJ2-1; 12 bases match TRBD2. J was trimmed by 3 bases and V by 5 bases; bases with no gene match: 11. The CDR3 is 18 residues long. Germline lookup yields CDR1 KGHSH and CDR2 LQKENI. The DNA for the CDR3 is TGTGCCAGCTCAGCAAAATCTAGCGGGAGGGCCGACTACAATGAGCAGTTCTTC. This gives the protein CASSAKSSGRADYNEQFF.

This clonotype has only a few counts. DNA of the CDR3: TGTGCCAGGGGCCCGGACCCCACAGATACGCAGTATTTT. Translating it yields CARGPDPTDTQYF. The gene calls are TRBV5-6 and TRBJ2-3; D not certain. Trimming left V 8 bases short and J 2 bases short, with 12 bases between. The CDR3 has 13 residues. Germline V gives CDR1 SGHDT, CDR2 YYEEEE.

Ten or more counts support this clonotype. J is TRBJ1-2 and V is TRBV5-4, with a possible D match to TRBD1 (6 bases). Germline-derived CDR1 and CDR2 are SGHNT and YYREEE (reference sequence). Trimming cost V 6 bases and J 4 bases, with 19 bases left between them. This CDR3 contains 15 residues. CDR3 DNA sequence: TGTGCCAGCAACCCCTGGTCAGGGGTGGGCTATGGCTACACCTTC. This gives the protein CASNPWSGVGYGYTF.

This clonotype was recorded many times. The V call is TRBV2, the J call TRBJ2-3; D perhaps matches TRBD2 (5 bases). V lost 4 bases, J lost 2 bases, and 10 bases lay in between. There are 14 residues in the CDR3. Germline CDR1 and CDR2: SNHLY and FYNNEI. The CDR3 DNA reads TGTGCCAGCAGTGGGACTCTATCCACAGATACGCAGTATTTT. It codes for CASSGTLSTDTQYF.

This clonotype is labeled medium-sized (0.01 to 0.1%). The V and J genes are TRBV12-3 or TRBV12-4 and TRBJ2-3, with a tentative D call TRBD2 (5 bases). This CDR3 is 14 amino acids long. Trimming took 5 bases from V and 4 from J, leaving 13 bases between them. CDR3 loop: CASSRGPSSDTQYF. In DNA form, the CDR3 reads TGTGCCAGCAGTCGCGGGCCAAGCTCAGATACGCAGTATTTT.

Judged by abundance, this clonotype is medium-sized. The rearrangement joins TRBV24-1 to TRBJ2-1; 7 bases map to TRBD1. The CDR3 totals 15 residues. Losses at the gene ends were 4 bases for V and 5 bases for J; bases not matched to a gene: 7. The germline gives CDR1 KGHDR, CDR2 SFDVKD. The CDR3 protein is CATSDPGTVHNEQFF. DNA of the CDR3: TGTGCCACCAGTGACCCCGGGACAGTACACAATGAGCAGTTCTTC.

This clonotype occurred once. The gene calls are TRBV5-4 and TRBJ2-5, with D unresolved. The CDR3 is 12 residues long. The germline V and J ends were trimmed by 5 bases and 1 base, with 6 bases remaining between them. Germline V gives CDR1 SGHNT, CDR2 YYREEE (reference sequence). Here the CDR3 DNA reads TGTGCCAGCAGTTCCCCCCAAGAGACCCAGTACTTC. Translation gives CASSSPQETQYF.

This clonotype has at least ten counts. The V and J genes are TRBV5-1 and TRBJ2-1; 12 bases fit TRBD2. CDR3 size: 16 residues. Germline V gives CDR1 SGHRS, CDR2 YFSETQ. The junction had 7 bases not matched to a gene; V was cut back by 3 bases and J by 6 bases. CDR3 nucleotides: TGCGCCAGCAGCTGGACACTAGCGGGAGGCCCCAATGAGCAGTTCTTC. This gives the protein CASSWTLAGGPNEQFF.

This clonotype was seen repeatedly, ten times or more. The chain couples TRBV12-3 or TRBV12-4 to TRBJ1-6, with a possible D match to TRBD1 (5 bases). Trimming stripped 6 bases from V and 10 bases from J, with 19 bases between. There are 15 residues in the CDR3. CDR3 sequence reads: CASSRRDEKGSPLHF. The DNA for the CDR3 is TGTGCCAGCAGCCGACGGGACGAAAAGGGGTCACCCCTCCACTTT.

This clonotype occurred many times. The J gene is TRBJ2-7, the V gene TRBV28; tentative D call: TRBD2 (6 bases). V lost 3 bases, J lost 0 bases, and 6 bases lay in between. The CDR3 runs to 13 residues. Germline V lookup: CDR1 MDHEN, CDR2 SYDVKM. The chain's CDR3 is CASSLRDSYEQYF. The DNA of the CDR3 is TGTGCCAGCAGTTTGCGGGACTCCTACGAGCAGTACTTC.

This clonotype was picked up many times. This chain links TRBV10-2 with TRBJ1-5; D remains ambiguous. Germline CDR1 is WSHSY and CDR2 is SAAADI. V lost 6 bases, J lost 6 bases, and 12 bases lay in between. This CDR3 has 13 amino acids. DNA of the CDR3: TGCGCCAGCAGGGGCACATCAAGTCAGCCCCAGCATTTT. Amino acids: CASRGTSSQPQHF.

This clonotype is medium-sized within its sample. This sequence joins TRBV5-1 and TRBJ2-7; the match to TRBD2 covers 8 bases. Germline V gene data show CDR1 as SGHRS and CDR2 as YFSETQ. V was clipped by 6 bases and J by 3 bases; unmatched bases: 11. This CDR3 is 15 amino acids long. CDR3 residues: CASNPDTSGYYEQYF. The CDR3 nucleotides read TGCGCCAGCAACCCGGACACTAGCGGCTACTACGAGCAGTACTTC.

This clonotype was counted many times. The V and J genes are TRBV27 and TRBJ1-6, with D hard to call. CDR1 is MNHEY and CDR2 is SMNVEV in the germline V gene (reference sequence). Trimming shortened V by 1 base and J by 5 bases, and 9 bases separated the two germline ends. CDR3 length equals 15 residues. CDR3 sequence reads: CASSLFGPNNSPLHF. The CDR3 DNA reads TGTGCCAGCAGTTTATTCGGACCGAATAATTCACCCCTCCACTTT.

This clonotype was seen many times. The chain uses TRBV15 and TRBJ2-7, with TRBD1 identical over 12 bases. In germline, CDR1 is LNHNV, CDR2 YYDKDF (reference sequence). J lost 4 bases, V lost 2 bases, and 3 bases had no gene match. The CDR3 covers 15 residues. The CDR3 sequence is CATSRPGQGAYEQYF. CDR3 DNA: TGTGCCACCAGCAGACCGGGACAGGGGGCTTACGAGCAGTACTTC. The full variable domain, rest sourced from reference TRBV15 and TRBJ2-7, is DAMVIQNPRYQVTQFGKPVTLSCSQTLNHNVMYWYQQKSSQAPKLLFHYYDKDFNNEADTPDNFQSRRPNTSFCFLDIRSPGLGDTAMYLCATSRPGQGAYEQYFGPGTRLTVT.